The entry below gives a single TCR beta chain sequence along with its context. Its antigen remains unknown. CDR3 size: 15 residues. V shed 1 base and J 2 bases; nucleotides not matched to a gene: 4. Germline CDR1 LGHNA, CDR2 YSLEER. The sample belongs to a study of T cell responses to AZD1222 COVID-19 vaccine. The assay was immunoSEQ multiplex PCR, and TCRdb's table has in-frame clones only and misses some. There are around 130,000 clones in the sample; 86% occur only once, and 3% lies in the top ten. Study-level results: White British donors predominated, females outnumbered males, and clonal diversity was possibly underestimated. Vaccine-related CD4 TCRs covered spike, predominating at 160-218 and 743-854. Spike-specific TCRs gained breadth and depth after people received two AZD1222 doses. Sampling captured repertoires only after the peak T cell response.

V gene TRBV4-3 combines with J gene TRBJ1-1, with 7 nucleotides matching TRBD1. This specimen was peripheral blood, taken 28 days after the second AZD1222 dose. This TCR was sampled from an adult who received the AZD1222 COVID-19 vaccine. As DNA, the CDR3 is TGCGCCAGCAGCCAAGGACAGGGAATTAACACTGAAGCTTTCTTT. This translates into CASSQGQGINTEAFF.